Listed below are T cell receptor beta chains from one sample, sequenced in a study of early T cells in non-severe SARS-CoV-2 infection. TCRdb re-analysed the 5' RACE reads in MiXCR, keeping a single row per CDR3 protein. The sample contains about 27,000 distinct CDR3 sequences, 4% to 4.5% of which appear only once. The specimen was whole blood. All receptors come from an adult who was a healthcare worker with PCR-confirmed SARS-CoV-2 infection or an uninfected control (not recorded which). Both conserved end residues are part of each CDR3. Fields, in order: V gene, D gene, J gene, clone size, CDR3 protein, CDR3 DNA. The D gene is left open where the match is weak. Clone size appears in some rows only: once, few, many, or a class for an expanded clone.

v_gene: TRBV5-4; d_gene: TRBD2; j_gene: TRBJ2-7; abundance: many; CDR3aa: CASSLGLAQSYEQYF; CDR3nt: TGTGCCAGCAGCTTGGGACTAGCGCAGTCCTACGAGCAGTACTTC
v_gene: TRBV12-3/TRBV12-4; d_gene: TRBD1; j_gene: TRBJ1-3; abundance: many; CDR3aa: CASSLRRQGADTIYF; CDR3nt: TGTGCCAGCAGTTTAAGGAGACAGGGGGCTGACACCATATATTTT
v_gene: TRBV12-3/TRBV12-4; d_gene: TRBD2; j_gene: TRBJ2-1; abundance: many; CDR3aa: CASSLVAGYNEQFF; CDR3nt: TGTGCCAGCAGTTTAGTAGCGGGGTACAATGAGCAGTTCTTC
v_gene: TRBV7-9; d_gene: TRBD2; j_gene: TRBJ2-1; abundance: many; CDR3aa: CASSPSSGRGSYNEQFF; CDR3nt: TGTGCCAGCAGCCCGAGTAGCGGGAGGGGTTCCTACAATGAGCAGTTCTTC
v_gene: TRBV5-5; d_gene: TRBD1; j_gene: TRBJ2-7; abundance: NA; CDR3aa: CASSSIAGTGIRQYF; CDR3nt: TGTGCCAGCAGCTCAATCGCCGGGACAGGGATTAGGCAGTACTTC
v_gene: TRBV2; d_gene: NA; j_gene: TRBJ1-1; abundance: many; CDR3aa: CASSEGRPSEAFF; CDR3nt: TGTGCCAGCAGTGAGGGGCGGCCGAGTGAAGCTTTCTTT
v_gene: TRBV20-1; d_gene: TRBD1; j_gene: TRBJ1-3; abundance: many; CDR3aa: CSALTGDGNTIYF; CDR3nt: TGCAGTGCTTTGACAGGGGATGGAAACACCATATATTTT
v_gene: TRBV7-9; d_gene: NA; j_gene: TRBJ2-1; abundance: many; CDR3aa: CASSQKAGLSYNEQFF; CDR3nt: TGTGCCAGCAGCCAAAAGGCGGGACTCTCCTACAATGAGCAGTTCTTC
v_gene: TRBV7-9; d_gene: NA; j_gene: TRBJ2-1; abundance: many; CDR3aa: CASSKGGTTWDEQFF; CDR3nt: TGTGCCAGCAGCAAGGGAGGAACGACCTGGGATGAGCAGTTCTTC
v_gene: TRBV9; d_gene: NA; j_gene: TRBJ2-3; abundance: many; CDR3aa: CASSVGSISTDTQYF; CDR3nt: TGTGCCAGCAGCGTAGGCAGTATTAGCACAGATACGCAGTATTTT
v_gene: TRBV7-3; d_gene: NA; j_gene: TRBJ2-2; abundance: medium-sized; CDR3aa: CASSLTANTGELFF; CDR3nt: TGTGCCAGCAGCTTAACAGCTAACACCGGGGAGCTGTTTTTT
v_gene: TRBV12-3/TRBV12-4; d_gene: NA; j_gene: TRBJ2-2; abundance: many; CDR3aa: CASTRWTGELFF; CDR3nt: TGTGCCAGCACCCGGTGGACCGGGGAGCTGTTTTTT
v_gene: TRBV12-3/TRBV12-4; d_gene: NA; j_gene: TRBJ2-6; abundance: NA; CDR3aa: CASSLRSHGSGANVLTF; CDR3nt: TGTGCCAGCAGTTTAAGGTCCCATGGCTCTGGGGCCAACGTCCTGACTTTC
v_gene: TRBV6-2/TRBV6-3; d_gene: NA; j_gene: TRBJ2-5; abundance: many; CDR3aa: CASSYWAEIQETQYF; CDR3nt: TGTGCCAGCAGTTACTGGGCGGAAATCCAAGAGACCCAGTACTTC
v_gene: TRBV9; d_gene: TRBD1; j_gene: TRBJ2-1; abundance: NA; CDR3aa: CASSARQGVSYNEQFF; CDR3nt: TGTGCCAGCAGCGCAAGACAGGGAGTCTCCTACAATGAGCAGTTCTTC
v_gene: TRBV6-2/TRBV6-3; d_gene: NA; j_gene: TRBJ2-1; abundance: medium-sized; CDR3aa: CASSFGTEGHEQFF; CDR3nt: TGTGCCAGCAGTTTTGGAACTGAGGGGCATGAGCAGTTCTTC
v_gene: TRBV19; d_gene: NA; j_gene: TRBJ2-1; abundance: many; CDR3aa: CASRIAAGNEQFF; CDR3nt: TGTGCCAGTAGAATAGCGGCGGGGAATGAGCAGTTCTTC
v_gene: TRBV6-5; d_gene: TRBD2; j_gene: TRBJ2-7; abundance: NA; CDR3aa: CASRGGAYEQYF; CDR3nt: TGTGCCAGCAGGGGAGGGGCCTACGAGCAGTACTTC
v_gene: TRBV6-1; d_gene: NA; j_gene: TRBJ2-2; abundance: many; CDR3aa: CASSLEGIGELFF; CDR3nt: TGTGCCAGCAGCCTTGAGGGGATCGGGGAGCTGTTTTTT
v_gene: TRBV7-2; d_gene: NA; j_gene: TRBJ2-1; abundance: many; CDR3aa: CASSRLSGHNEQFF; CDR3nt: TGTGCCAGCAGCCGATTGAGCGGCCACAATGAGCAGTTCTTC
v_gene: TRBV30; d_gene: TRBD2; j_gene: TRBJ2-3; abundance: many; CDR3aa: CACRLAGTDTQYF; CDR3nt: TGTGCCTGTCGACTAGCGGGCACAGATACGCAGTATTTT
v_gene: TRBV7-7; d_gene: NA; j_gene: TRBJ2-1; abundance: medium-sized; CDR3aa: CASSSTGSSYNEQFF; CDR3nt: TGTGCTAGCAGCTCAACAGGGAGCTCCTACAATGAGCAGTTCTTC
v_gene: TRBV11-2; d_gene: TRBD1; j_gene: TRBJ1-2; abundance: many; CDR3aa: CASSPNLGGNGKLGYTF; CDR3nt: TGTGCCAGCAGCCCGAACTTAGGGGGCAATGGAAAGTTGGGCTACACCTTC
v_gene: TRBV6-5; d_gene: NA; j_gene: TRBJ2-1; abundance: many; CDR3aa: CASTDDRQVRRFF; CDR3nt: TGTGCCAGCACCGACGATAGACAGGTCCGAAGGTTCTTC
v_gene: TRBV28; d_gene: NA; j_gene: TRBJ1-2; abundance: NA; CDR3aa: CASYFGDYGYTF; CDR3nt: TGTGCCAGCTATTTTGGGGACTATGGCTACACCTTC
v_gene: TRBV18; d_gene: NA; j_gene: TRBJ2-6; abundance: many; CDR3aa: CASSRGQTYSGANVLTF; CDR3nt: TGTGCCAGCTCACGCGGACAGACCTACTCTGGGGCCAACGTCCTGACTTTC
v_gene: TRBV2; d_gene: NA; j_gene: TRBJ2-1; abundance: few; CDR3aa: CASSEVQRAYNEQFF; CDR3nt: TGTGCCAGCAGTGAAGTCCAGCGGGCTTACAATGAGCAGTTCTTC
v_gene: TRBV7-6; d_gene: NA; j_gene: TRBJ2-5; abundance: many; CDR3aa: CASSLVPISSGETQYF; CDR3nt: TGTGCCAGCAGCTTAGTCCCCATTTCCAGCGGAGAGACCCAGTACTTC
v_gene: TRBV20-1; d_gene: TRBD2; j_gene: TRBJ2-7; abundance: many; CDR3aa: CSARDFRTSGTAGTYEQYF; CDR3nt: TGCAGTGCTAGAGATTTTAGGACTAGCGGGACCGCCGGAACCTACGAGCAGTACTTC
v_gene: TRBV4-3; d_gene: TRBD1; j_gene: TRBJ1-2; abundance: few; CDR3aa: CASSQADRASYGYTF; CDR3nt: TGCGCCAGCAGCCAGGCGGACAGGGCTAGCTATGGCTACACCTTC
v_gene: TRBV30; d_gene: TRBD2; j_gene: TRBJ2-1; abundance: NA; CDR3aa: CAWRGLADEQFF; CDR3nt: TGTGCCTGGAGGGGACTAGCGGATGAGCAGTTCTTC
v_gene: TRBV5-4; d_gene: NA; j_gene: TRBJ2-5; abundance: many; CDR3aa: CASSGEVGGPKFTETQYF; CDR3nt: TGTGCCAGCAGCGGGGAGGTCGGGGGACCTAAATTCACAGAGACCCAGTACTTC
v_gene: TRBV18; d_gene: TRBD2; j_gene: TRBJ2-3; abundance: NA; CDR3aa: CASVAGGTDTQYF; CDR3nt: TGTGCCAGCGTCGCGGGAGGTACAGATACGCAGTATTTT
v_gene: TRBV4-2; d_gene: TRBD2; j_gene: TRBJ2-7; abundance: many; CDR3aa: CASSQVAGDGPEQYF; CDR3nt: TGTGCCAGCAGCCAAGTTGCGGGAGACGGGCCCGAGCAGTACTTC
v_gene: TRBV6-1; d_gene: NA; j_gene: TRBJ2-1; abundance: many; CDR3aa: CASTPRVGLDLYNAFF; CDR3nt: TGTGCCAGCACCCCCCGAGTGGGACTCGATCTGTATAACGCGTTCTTC
v_gene: TRBV29-1; d_gene: TRBD2; j_gene: TRBJ2-1; abundance: many; CDR3aa: CSGGLYNEQFF; CDR3nt: TGCAGCGGGGGACTATACAATGAGCAGTTCTTC
v_gene: TRBV3-1; d_gene: NA; j_gene: TRBJ2-1; abundance: many; CDR3aa: CASSQDPLELPYNEQFF; CDR3nt: TGTGCCAGCAGCCAAGATCCCCTGGAGTTGCCATACAATGAGCAGTTCTTC
v_gene: TRBV14; d_gene: TRBD1; j_gene: TRBJ1-2; abundance: many; CDR3aa: CASSQVLPPGQGYGYTF; CDR3nt: TGTGCCAGCAGCCAAGTCCTCCCGCCGGGACAGGGATATGGCTACACCTTC
v_gene: TRBV18; d_gene: NA; j_gene: TRBJ2-7; abundance: many; CDR3aa: CASSRLTTVGQYF; CDR3nt: TGTGCCAGCTCACGACTTACCACCGTTGGGCAGTACTTC
v_gene: TRBV11-2; d_gene: TRBD2; j_gene: TRBJ2-1; abundance: NA; CDR3aa: CASSARLAGGYNEQFF; CDR3nt: TGTGCCAGCAGCGCCAGACTAGCGGGAGGCTACAATGAGCAGTTCTTC
v_gene: TRBV14; d_gene: TRBD2; j_gene: TRBJ2-7; abundance: many; CDR3aa: CASSQVTSGNYEQYF; CDR3nt: TGTGCCAGCAGCCAAGTAACTAGCGGGAACTACGAGCAGTACTTC
v_gene: TRBV5-4; d_gene: NA; j_gene: TRBJ1-3; abundance: many; CDR3aa: CASSLAGVGNTIYF; CDR3nt: TGTGCCAGCAGCTTGGCTGGAGTTGGAAACACCATATATTTT
v_gene: TRBV15; d_gene: TRBD1; j_gene: TRBJ1-2; abundance: many; CDR3aa: CATSRGTGSSSYTF; CDR3nt: TGTGCCACCAGCAGAGGGACAGGGAGTAGTAGCTACACCTTC
v_gene: TRBV6-2/TRBV6-3; d_gene: TRBD1; j_gene: TRBJ1-1; abundance: many; CDR3aa: CASSYMGAQGAEAFF; CDR3nt: TGTGCCAGCAGTTACATGGGGGCGCAGGGGGCTGAAGCTTTCTTT
v_gene: TRBV7-9; d_gene: NA; j_gene: TRBJ2-7; abundance: many; CDR3aa: CASSFRDAYEQYF; CDR3nt: TGTGCCAGCAGCTTCCGGGATGCCTACGAGCAGTACTTC
v_gene: TRBV2; d_gene: NA; j_gene: TRBJ2-2; abundance: many; CDR3aa: CASRHDSVLTGELFF; CDR3nt: TGTGCCAGCAGGCATGACAGCGTCCTGACCGGGGAGCTGTTTTTT
v_gene: TRBV6-5; d_gene: NA; j_gene: TRBJ2-3; abundance: many; CDR3aa: CASSYRSAGIAADTQYF; CDR3nt: TGTGCCAGCAGTTATAGGTCCGCCGGGATCGCCGCAGATACGCAGTATTTT
v_gene: TRBV18; d_gene: NA; j_gene: TRBJ2-6; abundance: many; CDR3aa: CASSPIAAVSGANVLTF; CDR3nt: TGTGCCAGCTCACCAATCGCCGCGGTCTCTGGGGCCAACGTCCTGACTTTC
v_gene: TRBV11-1; d_gene: TRBD2; j_gene: TRBJ2-2; abundance: many; CDR3aa: CASSLIAGQNTGELFF; CDR3nt: TGTGCCAGCAGCCTGATAGCGGGTCAGAACACCGGGGAGCTGTTTTTT